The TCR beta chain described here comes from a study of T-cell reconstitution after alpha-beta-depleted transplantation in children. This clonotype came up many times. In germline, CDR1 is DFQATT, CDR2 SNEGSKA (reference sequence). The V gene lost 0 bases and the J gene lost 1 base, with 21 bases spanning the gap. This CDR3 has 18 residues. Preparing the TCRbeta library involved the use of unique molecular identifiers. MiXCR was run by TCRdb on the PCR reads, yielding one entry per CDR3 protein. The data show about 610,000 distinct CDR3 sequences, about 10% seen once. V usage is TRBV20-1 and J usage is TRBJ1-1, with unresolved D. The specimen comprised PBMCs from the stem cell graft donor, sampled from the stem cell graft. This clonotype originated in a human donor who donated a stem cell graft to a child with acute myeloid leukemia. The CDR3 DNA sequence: TGCAGTGCTAGAGATGCGGTATCAGGACGACAAACGAACACTGAAGCTTTCTTT. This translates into CSARDAVSGRQTNTEAFF.